This section outlines one TCR beta chain sequence together with its context. Its antigen is unidentified. The data were taken from a study of early T cells in non-severe SARS-CoV-2 infection. At the level of the study: Chains from this unsorted whole-blood bulk RNA could not be paired. General observations from the study: Database matching using VDJdb favored anti-spike CD8 responses, with private and CD4 specificities left missing.

Molecules of cDNA were individually given unique molecular identifiers that were attached to them. Each CDR3 protein is one row after TCRdb ran MiXCR on the 5' RACE reads. The table shows about 100,000 distinct CDR3 sequences, with about an eighth occurring only once. This sequence originates from an adult who was a healthcare worker with PCR-confirmed SARS-CoV-2 infection or an uninfected control (not recorded which). Sequenced sample: whole blood.

This chain's CDR3 is CASSAEGQGGMNTEAFF. The CDR3 coding sequence is TGTGCCAGCAGCGCGGAGGGACAGGGCGGAATGAACACTGAAGCTTTCTTT. J is TRBJ1-1 and V is TRBV9; 9 bases match TRBD1. After removal of 3 bases from V and 0 bases from J, the junction contained 9 bases not matched to a gene. CDR3 size: 17 residues. Germline-derived CDR1 and CDR2 are SGDLS and YYNGEE. Full variable domain (missing parts from reference TRBV9 and TRBJ1-1): DSGVTQTPKHLITATGQRVTLRCSPRSGDLSVYWYQQSLDQGLQFLIQYYNGEERAKGNILERFSAQQFPDLHSELNLSSLELGDSALYFCASSAEGQGGMNTEAFFGQGTRLTVV.